These 9 T cell receptor beta chains came from one sample sequenced in a study of cytomegalovirus exposure and HLA in healthy donors. The PCR was carried out with 60 Vbeta primers and 13 Jbeta primers. Produced via immunoSEQ multiplex PCR; TCRdb's table is partial and in-frame only. The data hold 250,000 to 350,000 clones, with about nine tenths observed a single time. Sequencing was done on a sample of PBMCs. These receptors all come from a man between 35 and 55 years old in good health and CMV-seropositive.

V is TRBV11-2 and J is TRBJ1-5; D gene ambiguous. This CDR3 spans 15 amino acids. V lost 0 bases and J 4 bases, leaving 10 bases between the germline ends. From germline, CDR1 is SGHAT and CDR2 FQNNGV. CDR3 bases: TGTGCCAGCAGCTTAGATTTGCGGAATAATCAGCCCCAGCATTTT. Its translation is CASSLDLRNNQPQHF.

J is TRBJ2-2 and V is TRBV2; D is undetermined. V lost 6 bases and J 4 bases, leaving 12 bases between the germline ends. The CDR3 loop spans 14 amino acids. Germline CDR1 is SNHLY and CDR2 is FYNNEI. The CDR3 DNA sequence: TGTGCCAGCAGGAGTCTCCGCCGCACCGGGGAGCTGTTTTTT. Protein product: CASRSLRRTGELFF.

This clone appeared a few times. The chain links TRBV7-6 to TRBJ1-1; no clear D. Looked up from germline, CDR1 is SGHVS and CDR2 is FNYEAQ. There are 13 residues in the CDR3. V gave up 2 bases and J gave up 7 bases, with 11 bases separating them. CDR3 loop: CASSLNQVGEAFF. DNA for the CDR3: TGTGCCAGCAGCTTAAACCAGGTTGGTGAAGCTTTCTTT.

The chain recombines TRBV27 with TRBJ2-1; the D is unclear. Trimming removed 5 bases from V and 0 bases from J, with 14 bases in between. Germline CDR1 and CDR2: MNHEY and SMNVEV (reference sequence). The CDR3 is made up of 16 amino acids. CDR3 sequence (DNA): TGTGCCAGCAGTAGAAGCAAGATAAGCTCCTACAATGAGCAGTTCTTC. This gives the protein CASSRSKISSYNEQFF.

This chain joins TRBV5-1 and TRBJ2-2; 10 nucleotides match TRBD2. This CDR3 contains 16 residues. J gave up 5 bases and V 5 bases, and 9 bases lay outside the gene matches. Germline CDR1 SGHRS, CDR2 YFSETQ. The chain's CDR3 is CASREEREGRTGELFF. CDR3 sequence (DNA): TGCGCCAGCAGGGAGGAGCGGGAGGGCCGGACCGGGGAGCTGTTTTTT. Drawing the rest from reference TRBV5-1 and TRBJ2-2, the complete variable domain is KAGVTQTPRYLIKTRGQQVTLSCSPISGHRSVSWYQQTPGQGLQFLFEYFSETQRNKGNFPGRFSGRQFSNSRSEMNVSTLELGDSALYLCASREEREGRTGELFFGEGSRLTVL.

V and J are TRBV5-1 and TRBJ2-5; 8 positions agree with TRBD2. Germline V gene lookup returns CDR1 SGHRS and CDR2 YFSETQ. V dropped 3 bases and J dropped 10; count of bases not matched to a gene: 11. CDR3 length: 14 amino acids. CDR3 DNA sequence: TGCGCCAGCAGCTCAGGAGCGGGGGTCCGGGACCAGTACTTC. Protein: CASSSGAGVRDQYF.

The chain joins TRBV19 to TRBJ1-1, with 7 positions matching TRBD1. Per the germline V gene, CDR1 is LNHDA and CDR2 is SQIVND (reference sequence). The CDR3 runs to 15 residues. The V gene end was trimmed by 7 bases and the J gene end by 1 base; junction bases not matched to a gene: 9. DNA of the CDR3: TGTGCCAGTACCAGGGACAGCTGGCCGAACACTGAAGCTTTCTTT. Translation gives CASTRDSWPNTEAFF.

V is TRBV23-1 and J is TRBJ1-2; TRBD1 matches at 7 bases. TRBV23-1 is flagged as an ORF with uncertain function. The V and J ends lost 2 bases and 5 bases, in that order; junction bases with no gene match: 14. The CDR3 is 17 residues long. The CDR3 region is CASSQRGGAGSPYGYTF. The CDR3 coding sequence is TGCGCCAGCAGTCAAAGAGGGGGCGCTGGTTCCCCTTATGGCTACACCTTC.

J is TRBJ1-1 and V is TRBV7-9; D is undetermined. Trimming shortened V by 5 bases and J by 3 bases, and 7 bases separated the two germline ends. CDR1 and CDR2 from the germline V gene are SEHNR and FQNEAQ (reference sequence). The CDR3 has 12 residues. CDR3 in amino acids: CASSTQHTEAFF. DNA of the CDR3: TGTGCCAGCAGCACTCAACACACTGAAGCTTTCTTT.